This TCR beta chain was identified during a study of cytomegalovirus exposure and HLA in healthy donors (dated by TCRdb to 2015 to 2018). In terms of the full investigation: According to a later analysis, the approximately 120 validation repertoires were produced on the same platform as the 666 repertoires of the first cohort. The study was designed to test whether signatures of past pathogen exposure could be identified by cataloging public T cell receptors. To predict cytomegalovirus infection status, the study combined high-throughput TCR immunosequencing, statistical association of individual TCRs with disease status, and machine learning. Besides the first cohort of roughly 700 subjects, a separate validation cohort made up of roughly 130 different subjects was used. On the study overall, not on this receptor specifically: In vitro tests confirmed that a few of the cytomegalovirus-associated TCR beta chains recognize cytomegalovirus antigens. In both the original and validation cohorts, the classifier was reported to diagnose cytomegalovirus status with high specificity and sensitivity. The study gave a list of 150 to 200 TCR beta chains associated with cytomegalovirus. Most TCR sequences were seen in very few donors, while some public TCRs were found in many individuals. A later analysis had no HLA typing for the validation cohort, so co-occurrence there was scored across all 130 or so repertoires. The authors suggested that the approach could potentially be extended to other disease states and immunological phenotypes. A later analysis found that TCRs clustered in the first cohort also tended to co-occur in the approximately 120 validation repertoires, with 94% of cluster scores above 0.

Concerning this clone: The antigen it binds to is not known. No qualities accompany the bases; no much larger clone lies one base away.

The donors belonged to the validation cohort of 90 to 150 subjects, which was separate from the 666-subject first cohort. The CDR3 sequence holds 14 residues, the cysteine and phenylalanine included. The entry retains the CDR3 DNA only, 42 bases that are in frame from base 1. As encoded in the germline V gene, CDR1 is MDHEN while CDR2 is SYDVKM. V drops 2 bases and J drops 8 bases, leaving 15 bases in between. The library was prepared using the immunoSEQ multiplex PCR assay. Concerning the study's data processing: A statistical classification framework was built for diagnosing cytomegalovirus status from the catalog of TCR beta chain sequences. Drawn from immuneACCESS, this table holds only the in-frame rearrangements with V and J called that TCRdb kept. Clones are partly lost; checked studies trace under half to an unresolved V gene and leave the rest unexplained. The V and J calls and clone size were taken over from that table, and D and trimming were inferred from the DNA. This sample holds roughly 250,000 clones; roughly 89% were observed only once. Together, the top ten hold roughly 0.4% of the sample.

Sequences were obtained from PBMCs. The chain is assembled from TRBV28 and TRBJ1-2; the D segment cannot be called with confidence. The TCR sequence derives from a woman aged 18-29 years in good health and CMV-seronegative. The sequenced DNA is TGTGCCAGCAGTTTAGGGGAGGGCCCCTTAGGCTACACCTTC. This sequence encodes CASSLGEGPLGYTF.